This is a list of T cell receptor beta chains from one sample in a study of T cell responses to AZD1222 COVID-19 vaccine. TCRdb keeps only in-frame clones here, not all; method: immunoSEQ multiplex PCR. Of 150,000 to 200,000 clones detected, 80% to 90% appear once; the ten largest clones hold 11%. Sequencing was performed on peripheral blood, taken 28 days after the second AZD1222 dose. These TCRs come from an adult who received the AZD1222 COVID-19 vaccine. CDR3s include the opening cysteine and the closing phenylalanine or tryptophan. Each record gives: J gene, CDR3 length, clone size, V gene, CDR3 protein. Not all rows give a size; the values are once, few, many and, for expanded clones, a class.

>TRBJ2-7|14|.|TRBV27
CASSLTSGPYEQYF
>TRBJ2-1|13|.|TRBV30
CAAGTPVYNEQFF
>TRBJ2-7|11|.|TRBV6-2/TRBV6-3
CASSRQDEQYF
>TRBJ1-3|16|.|TRBV5-1
CASSLDPAMTGNTIYF
>TRBJ1-1|15|.|TRBV6-5
CASSYSAGTNTEAFF
>TRBJ2-5|13|.|TRBV14
CASSQGLVETQYF
>TRBJ1-1|14|.|TRBV5-1
CASSGNTANTEAFF
>TRBJ1-4|12|.|TRBV21-1
CASSKVGEKLFF
>TRBJ1-3|15|once|TRBV2
CASSEGRGSGNTIYF
>TRBJ2-7|17|.|TRBV7-6
CASSLAAGQGRSYEQYF
>TRBJ2-5|13|.|TRBV30
CAWEGIRQETQYF
>TRBJ2-1|14|.|TRBV5-1
CASSPGLGDNEQFF
>TRBJ1-1|13|.|TRBV5-4
CASKGQGGTEAFF
>TRBJ1-2|12|.|TRBV29-1
CSVGPQKRGYTF
>TRBJ1-2|13|once|TRBV30
CAWSLDRSYGYTF
>TRBJ1-6|15|.|TRBV2
CASSVQREGVSPLHF
>TRBJ1-1|13|.|TRBV3-1/TRBV3-2
CASSQAGHLEAFF
>TRBJ2-1|15|.|TRBV19
CASSPTATSYNEQFF
>TRBJ2-1|17|.|TRBV9
CASSSRLAGSGTNEQFF
>TRBJ2-2|19|once|TRBV3-1/TRBV3-2
CASSQDSTCEAMNTGELFF
>TRBJ2-5|17|.|TRBV5-1
CASSLASGGAGLQTQYF
>TRBJ2-3|15|.|TRBV9
CASSVERGRTDTQYF
>TRBJ1-4|15|.|TRBV3-1/TRBV3-2
CASSQGAGGNEKLFF
>TRBJ2-5|15|.|TRBV10-2
CASTKSGGALETQYF
>TRBJ1-5|13|.|TRBV30
CAWGTGGNQPQHF
>TRBJ2-5|11|.|TRBV10-3
CAIRGQETQYF
>TRBJ2-7|16|once|TRBV9
CASSPGLAGGLYEQYF
>TRBJ2-7|14|.|TRBV9
CASSPSLGAREQYF
>TRBJ2-7|11|.|TRBV7-9
CASSSAYEQYF
>TRBJ2-7|14|once|TRBV6-5
CASSFRTGSREQYF
>TRBJ2-3|17|.|TRBV23-1
CASSQSPTRLGRDTQYF
>TRBJ2-7|15|few|TRBV7-2
CASRGGGTTAYEQYF